Below are 14 T cell receptor beta chains sequenced from a single sample in a study of cytomegalovirus exposure and HLA in healthy donors. It was with 60 Vbeta and 13 Jbeta primers that the PCR ran. TCRdb keeps only in-frame clones here, not all; method: immunoSEQ multiplex PCR. The sample includes roughly 150,000 clones, around 80% seen only once; the top ten take under 1.5%. The sequenced sample consisted of PBMCs. These receptors were taken from a male donor in good health and CMV-seronegative.

The chain employs TRBV7-2 and TRBJ2-4; TRBD1 matches 9 bases. Looked up from germline, CDR1 is SGHTA and CDR2 is FQGNSA. The CDR3 loop spans 14 amino acids. J was trimmed by 1 base and V by 6 bases; bases with no gene match: 1. The CDR3 loop reads CASRGTGAKNIQYF. The DNA for the CDR3 is TGTGCCAGCAGGGGGACAGGGGCCAAAAACATTCAGTACTTC.

This clone was seen once. The germline gene is not matched at one end of the junction; a read error may be the cause. The V and J genes are TRBV4-3 and TRBJ2-7; D may be TRBD1 (6 bases). The CDR3 extends over 15 amino acids. Germline CDR1 LGHNA, CDR2 YSLEER. CDR3: CASSRGHLSINERYF. The CDR3 DNA reads TGCGCCAGCAGCCGGGGACATCTATCGATCAACGAGCGGTACTTC.

This chain joins TRBV25-1 and TRBJ1-1; tentative D call: TRBD1 (5 bases). Germline lookup yields CDR1 MGHDK and CDR2 SYGVNS. V shed 6 bases and J shed 3 bases, with 14 bases lying between them. This CDR3 has 14 residues. CDR3 sequence reads: CASRSGAGDTEAFF. The CDR3 region has the DNA TGTGCCAGCAGGAGCGGGGCCGGGGACACTGAAGCTTTCTTT.

The CDR3 loop is CASTRTGGANVLTF. CDR3 nucleotides: TGCGCCAGCACCCGGACAGGGGGGGCCAACGTCCTGACTTTC. The V and J genes are TRBV5-1 and TRBJ2-6, with 8 positions matching TRBD1. The CDR3 is 14 residues long. The trim removed 6 bases at V and 4 bases at J, leaving 3 bases unmatched. Germline V gives CDR1 SGHRS, CDR2 YFSETQ.

The V call is TRBV6-4, the J call TRBJ2-2, with TRBD1 identical over 9 bases. The CDR3 is 15 residues long. CDR1 MRHNA and CDR2 SNTAGT come from the germline V gene. With V trimmed by 6 bases and J by 2 bases, 4 bases remained unmatched. The CDR3 protein is CASRPTGGNTGELFF. DNA for the CDR3: TGTGCCAGCAGGCCGACAGGGGGAAACACCGGGGAGCTGTTTTTT.

Turning to this clone: The junction does not match germline at one end; this may be a read error. Other nucleotide sequences from this sample produce the same CDR3. The rearrangement joins TRBV4-2 to TRBJ2-5; 9 positions agree with TRBD2. In germline, CDR1 is LGHNA, CDR2 YNFKEQ. The CDR3 has 17 amino acids. CDR3 region: CASSQSWGGRAEETQYF. The CDR3 nucleotides read TGTGCCAGTAGCCAGAGCTGGGGCGGGAGGGCCGAAGAGACCCAGTACTTC.

The gene calls are TRBV5-6 and TRBJ2-7; D is possibly TRBD1 (5 bases). With 5 bases removed from V and 0 bases from J, the gap between germline ends came to 12 bases. Germline V gene sequence: CDR1 SGHDT, CDR2 YYEEEE. The CDR3 sequence is 14 residues long. The CDR3 DNA reads TGTGCCAGCAGATACTGGGGCTCCTCCTACGAGCAGTACTTC. Protein sequence: CASRYWGSSYEQYF.

J is TRBJ2-2 and V is TRBV9; 9 bases match TRBD1. This CDR3 region has 13 residues. V dropped 3 bases and J dropped 8; count of bases not matched to a gene: 2. Germline assignment: CDR1 SGDLS and CDR2 YYNGEE. CDR3: CASSGTGAGELFF. DNA of the CDR3: TGTGCCAGCAGCGGGACAGGGGCAGGGGAGCTGTTTTTT.

This clone occurred once. The chain couples TRBV19 to TRBJ2-7; TRBD1 aligns across 7 bases. This CDR3 spans 13 amino acids. The trim removed 5 bases at V and 5 bases at J, leaving 6 bases unmatched. Germline V gene sequence: CDR1 LNHDA, CDR2 SQIVND (reference sequence). The CDR3 loop is CASSSGQEDEQYF. Here the CDR3 DNA reads TGTGCCAGTAGTTCCGGACAGGAGGACGAGCAGTACTTC.

The chain combines TRBV7-2 with TRBJ2-6; 7 bases fit TRBD1. V dropped 5 bases and J dropped 2; count of bases not matched to a gene: 3. This CDR3 is 15 amino acids long. Per the germline V gene, CDR1 is SGHTA and CDR2 is FQGNSA. The CDR3 nucleotides read TGTGCCAGCAGCCTCGACAGGGCTGGGGCCAACGTCCTGACTTTC. Protein product: CASSLDRAGANVLTF.

Concerning this clone itself: The sample holds other DNA sequences that translate to the same CDR3. This chain connects TRBV2 to TRBJ2-1; 14 positions agree with TRBD2. The CDR3 is 17 amino acids. The V and J ends lost 5 bases and 3 bases, in that order; junction bases with no gene match: 6. Germline CDR1 is SNHLY and CDR2 is FYNNEI. This CDR3 is CASSYSGLAGVYNEQFF. The CDR3 coding sequence is TGTGCCAGCAGTTATTCGGGACTAGCGGGAGTCTACAATGAGCAGTTCTTC.

The chain couples TRBV25-1 to TRBJ1-2; D unresolved. Trimming shortened V by 6 bases and J by 4 bases, and 9 bases separated the two germline ends. This CDR3 has 12 amino acids. The germline V gene has CDR1 MGHDK and CDR2 SYGVNS. Here the CDR3 reads CASSLGGYGYTF. The CDR3 DNA reads as TGTGCCAGCAGCCTAGGAGGCTATGGCTACACCTTC.

V and J are TRBV2 and TRBJ2-1, with TRBD2 identical over 9 bases. The CDR3 totals 15 residues. V dropped 2 bases and J dropped 8; count of bases not matched to a gene: 7. CDR1 is SNHLY, CDR2 FYNNEI, per germline. CDR3 sequence reads: CASSESLAGYDEQFF. The CDR3 DNA reads TGTGCCAGCAGTGAAAGTCTAGCGGGATATGATGAGCAGTTCTTC. Full variable domain (outside the CDR3, taken from reference TRBV2 and TRBJ2-1): EPEVTQTPSHQVTQMGQEVILRCVPISNHLYFYWYRQILGQKVEFLVSFYNNEISEKSEIFDDQFSVERPDGSNFTLKIRSTKLEDSAMYFCASSESLAGYDEQFFGPGTRLTVL.

This clone was detected only a few times. The gene calls are TRBV5-1 and TRBJ1-2; a possible D gene is TRBD1 (5 bases). V gave up 0 bases and J gave up 2 bases, with 8 bases separating them. The CDR3 spans 14 residues. CDR1 SGHRS and CDR2 YFSETQ come from the germline V gene. The CDR3 is CASSLGGSNYGYTF. CDR3 nucleotides: TGCGCCAGCAGCTTGGGGGGCAGCAACTATGGCTACACCTTC.